One and the same sample provided the 3 T cell receptor beta chains below, sequenced in a study of memory CD4+ T cells and cytomegalovirus serostatus. Some clones are missing from TCRdb's copy, which holds only in-frame ones; the method was immunoSEQ multiplex PCR. This sample has approximately 40,000 clones, with more than 65% found just once. Single viable CD3+CD4+CD8-CD45RO+ cells were sorted as the memory CD4+ T cells. The sample comprised memory CD4+ T cells from blood. These receptors were obtained from an adult in good health and CMV-seronegative.

This clone rates as medium-sized (0.01 to 0.1%). V is TRBV11-2 and J is TRBJ2-5, with 7 bases that match TRBD2. This CDR3 comprises 14 residues. Germline V gene lookup returns CDR1 SGHAT and CDR2 FQNNGV. The V gene end was trimmed by 7 bases and the J gene end by 5 bases; junction bases not matched to a gene: 10. CDR3 sequence reads: CASIEGLGRETQYF. CDR3 sequence (DNA): TGTGCCAGCATAGAGGGGCTCGGGAGGGAGACCCAGTACTTC.

By share, this clone ranks as medium-sized. The V and J genes are TRBV30 and TRBJ1-1; the D is unclear. The germline gives CDR1 GTSNPN, CDR2 SVGIG (reference sequence). This CDR3 contains 13 residues. V shed 4 bases and J shed 2 bases, with 11 bases lying between them. CDR3 sequence reads: CAWNDGVNTEAFF. As DNA, the CDR3 is TGTGCCTGGAACGATGGAGTAAACACTGAAGCTTTCTTT. Using reference TRBV30 and TRBJ1-1 for the parts outside the CDR3, the full variable domain is SQTIHQWPATLVQPVGSPLSLECTVEGTSNPNLYWYRQAAGRGLQLLFYSVGIGQISSEVPQNLSASRPQDRQFILSSKKLLLSDSGFYLCAWNDGVNTEAFFGQGTRLTVV.

V gene TRBV7-8 combines with J gene TRBJ1-6; tentative D call: TRBD1 (5 bases). CDR1 and CDR2 from the germline V gene are SGHVS and FQNEAQ. The V gene lost 3 bases and the J gene lost 7 bases, with 7 bases spanning the gap. The CDR3 is 13 residues long. The CDR3 spells CASSFQGNSPLHF. As DNA, the CDR3 is TGTGCCAGCAGCTTTCAGGGAAATTCACCCCTCCACTTT.